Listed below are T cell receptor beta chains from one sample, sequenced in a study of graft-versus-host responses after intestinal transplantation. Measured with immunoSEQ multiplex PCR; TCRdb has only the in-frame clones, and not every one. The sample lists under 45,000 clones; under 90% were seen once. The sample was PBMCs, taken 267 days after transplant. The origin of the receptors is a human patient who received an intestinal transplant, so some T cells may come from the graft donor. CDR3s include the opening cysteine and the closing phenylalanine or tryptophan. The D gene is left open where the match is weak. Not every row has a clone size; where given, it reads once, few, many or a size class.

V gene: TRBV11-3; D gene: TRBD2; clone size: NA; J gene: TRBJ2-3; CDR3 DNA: TGTGCCAGCAGCTTCGGACTAGCGGGTTCCCATCTATTCACAGATACGCAGTATTTT; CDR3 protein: CASSFGLAGSHLFTDTQYF
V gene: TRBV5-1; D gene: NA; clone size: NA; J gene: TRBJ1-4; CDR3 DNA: TGCGCCAGCAGCCCTTTAGGGGGGACAACAACTAATGAAAAACTGTTTTTT; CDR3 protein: CASSPLGGTTTNEKLFF
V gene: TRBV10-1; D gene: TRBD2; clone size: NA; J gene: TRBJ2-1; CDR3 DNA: TGCGCCAGCAGTGCTGCGGTAACTAGCGGTGGATACAATGAGCAGTTCTTC; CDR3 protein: CASSAAVTSGGYNEQFF
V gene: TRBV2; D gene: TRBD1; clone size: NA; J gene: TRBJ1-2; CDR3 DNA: TGTGCCAGCAGTGTCACAGGGGGCCGTGGCTACACCTTC; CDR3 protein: CASSVTGGRGYTF
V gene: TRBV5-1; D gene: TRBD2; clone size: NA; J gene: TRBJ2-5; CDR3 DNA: TGCGCCAGCAGCTTGGGACTAGCGGGTCAAGAGACCCAGTACTTC; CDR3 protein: CASSLGLAGQETQYF
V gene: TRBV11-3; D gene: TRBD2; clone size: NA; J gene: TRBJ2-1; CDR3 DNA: TGTGCCAGCAGCTCCCACATACTGCGGGGGGGTGCAGTAAATGAGCAGTTCTTC; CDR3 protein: CASSSHILRGGAVNEQFF
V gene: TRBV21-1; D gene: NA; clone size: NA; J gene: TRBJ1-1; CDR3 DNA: TGTGCCAGCAAAGTACCTCAGGATACTGAAGCTTTCTTT; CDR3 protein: CASKVPQDTEAFF
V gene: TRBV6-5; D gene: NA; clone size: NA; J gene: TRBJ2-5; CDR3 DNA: TGTGCCAGCAGTTACTCGCACAGCCAAGAGACCCAGTACTTC; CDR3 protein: CASSYSHSQETQYF
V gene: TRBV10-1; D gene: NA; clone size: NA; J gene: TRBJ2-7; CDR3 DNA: TGCGCCAGCAGTCCGGGGATCGGCAGTGCCTACGAGCAGTACTTC; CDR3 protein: CASSPGIGSAYEQYF
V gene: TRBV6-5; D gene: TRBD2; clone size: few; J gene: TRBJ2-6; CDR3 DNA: TGTGCCAGCACTAGCGGGGGGTTTGGGGCCAACGTCCTGACTTTC; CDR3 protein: CASTSGGFGANVLTF
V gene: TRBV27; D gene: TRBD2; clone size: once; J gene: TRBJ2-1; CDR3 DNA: TGTGCCAGCAGCGGACTAGCGGGGGTGAATGAGCAGTTCTTC; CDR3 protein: CASSGLAGVNEQFF
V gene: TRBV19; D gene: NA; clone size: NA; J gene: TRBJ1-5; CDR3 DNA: TGTGCCAGTAGTATTATCGGAAGCAATCAGCCCCAGCATTTT; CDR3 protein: CASSIIGSNQPQHF
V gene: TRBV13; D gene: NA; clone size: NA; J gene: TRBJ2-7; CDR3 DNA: TGTGCCAGCAGCTCGACAGGGAGGGATTGGGAGCAGTACTTC; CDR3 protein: CASSSTGRDWEQYF
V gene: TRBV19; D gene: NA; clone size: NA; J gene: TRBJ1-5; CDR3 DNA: TGTGCCAGTAGCCGAGACCCCAGCTATCAGCCCCAGCATTTT; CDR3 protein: CASSRDPSYQPQHF
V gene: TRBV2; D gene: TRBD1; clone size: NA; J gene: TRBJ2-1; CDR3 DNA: TGTGCCAGCAGCCATGGGACAGTGTCTGAGGGTGAGCAGTTCTTC; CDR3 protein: CASSHGTVSEGEQFF
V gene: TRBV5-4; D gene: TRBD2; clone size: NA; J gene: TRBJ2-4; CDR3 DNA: TGTGCCAGCAGCCCAGGACTAGCGGGGGGAGGGACCAAAAACATTCAGTACTTC; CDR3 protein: CASSPGLAGGGTKNIQYF
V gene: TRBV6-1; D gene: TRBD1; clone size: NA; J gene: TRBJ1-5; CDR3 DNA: TGTGCCAGCAGTGAAGCCGGGACAGGGGGTCAGCCCCAGCATTTT; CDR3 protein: CASSEAGTGGQPQHF
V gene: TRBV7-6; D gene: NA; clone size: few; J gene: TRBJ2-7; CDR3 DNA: TGTGCCAGCAGCTTGGGCGGGGACGAGCAGTACTTC; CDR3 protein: CASSLGGDEQYF
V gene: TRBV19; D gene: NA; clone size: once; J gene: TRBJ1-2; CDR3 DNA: TGTGCCAGTAGTTTTAACGTGACAAATCGAAAGATCTATGGCTACACCTTC; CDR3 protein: CASSFNVTNRKIYGYTF
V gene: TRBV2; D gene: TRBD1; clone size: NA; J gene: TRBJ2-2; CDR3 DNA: TGTGCCAGCAGTGAAGCGCTCAGGGGGACCGGGGAGCTGTTTTTT; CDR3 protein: CASSEALRGTGELFF
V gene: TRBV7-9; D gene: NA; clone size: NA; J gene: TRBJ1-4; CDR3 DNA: TGTGCCAGCAGCCTCAGTGGGGTTAATAATGAAAAACTGTTTTTT; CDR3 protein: CASSLSGVNNEKLFF
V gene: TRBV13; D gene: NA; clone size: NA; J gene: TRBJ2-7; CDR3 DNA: TGTGCCAGCAGCTTCGGGGCCCGAGCCTCCTACGAGCAGTACTTC; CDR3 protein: CASSFGARASYEQYF
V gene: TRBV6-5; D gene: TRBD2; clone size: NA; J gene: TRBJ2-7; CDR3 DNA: TGTGCCAGCAGTTACGCCGGGGGGGGCTACGAGCAGTACTTC; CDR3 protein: CASSYAGGGYEQYF
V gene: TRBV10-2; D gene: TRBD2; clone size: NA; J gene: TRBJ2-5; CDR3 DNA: TGCGCCAGCAGTCCCGGGACTAGCCATGAGACCCAGTACTTC; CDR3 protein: CASSPGTSHETQYF
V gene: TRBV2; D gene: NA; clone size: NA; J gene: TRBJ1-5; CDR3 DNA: TGTGCCAGCAGTGCGACAACCCGGGGTGAGCCCCAGCATTTT; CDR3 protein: CASSATTRGEPQHF
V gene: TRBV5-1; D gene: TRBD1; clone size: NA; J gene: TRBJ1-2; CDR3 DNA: TGCGCCAGCAGCTACGGGACAGATCACCTCTATGGCTACACCTTC; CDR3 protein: CASSYGTDHLYGYTF
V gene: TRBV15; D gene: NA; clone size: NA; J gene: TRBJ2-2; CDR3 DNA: TGTGCCACCAGCAGAGATCGGGGGGCGACCACCAACACCGGGGAGCTGTTTTTT; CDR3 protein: CATSRDRGATTNTGELFF
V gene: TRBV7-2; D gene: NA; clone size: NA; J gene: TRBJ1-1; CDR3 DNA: TGTGCCAGCAGCCAACGGGTGGGTGAAGCTTTCTTT; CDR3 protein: CASSQRVGEAFF
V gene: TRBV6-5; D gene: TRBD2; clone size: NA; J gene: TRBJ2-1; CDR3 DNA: TGTGCCAGCAGTTACGTGGGGGGGGGTTACAATGAGCAGTTCTTC; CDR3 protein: CASSYVGGGYNEQFF
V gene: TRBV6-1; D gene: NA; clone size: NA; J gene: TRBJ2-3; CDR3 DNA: TGTGCCAGCTCGACGACCGGGGTTAGCACAGATACGCAGTATTTT; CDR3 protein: CASSTTGVSTDTQYF
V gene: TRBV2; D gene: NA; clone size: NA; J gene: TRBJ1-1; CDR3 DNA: TGTGCCAGCAGTTCAGGGGACACTGAAGCTTTCTTT; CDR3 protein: CASSSGDTEAFF
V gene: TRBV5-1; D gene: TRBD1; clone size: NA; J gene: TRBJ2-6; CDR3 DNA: TGCGCCAGCAGCGATGGACAGGGTCATAGCTCTGGGGCCAACGTCCTGACTTTC; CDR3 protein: CASSDGQGHSSGANVLTF
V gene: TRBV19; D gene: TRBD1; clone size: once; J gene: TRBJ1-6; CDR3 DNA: TGTGCCAGTAGTTCTGGGACAGGGAGCTCCTATAATTCACCCCTCCACTTT; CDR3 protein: CASSSGTGSSYNSPLHF
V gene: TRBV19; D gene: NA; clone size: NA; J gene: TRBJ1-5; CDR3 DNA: TGTGCCAGTAGTATCAAGGGGGGCAGATCAAGCAATCAGCCCCAGCATTTT; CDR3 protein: CASSIKGGRSSNQPQHF
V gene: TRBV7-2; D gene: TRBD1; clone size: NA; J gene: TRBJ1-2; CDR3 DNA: TGTGCCAGCAGCCCAGACAGGGGAGTTAACTATGGCTACACCTTC; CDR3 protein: CASSPDRGVNYGYTF
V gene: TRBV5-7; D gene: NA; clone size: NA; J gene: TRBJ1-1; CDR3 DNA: TGTGCCAGCAGCTTGGGTGGAACCATCATGAACACTGAAGCTTTCTTT; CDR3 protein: CASSLGGTIMNTEAFF
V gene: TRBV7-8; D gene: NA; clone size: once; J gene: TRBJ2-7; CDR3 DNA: TGTGCCAGCAGCAATCTTCAGGGGAGCCGGGGGGAGCAGTACTTC; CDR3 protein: CASSNLQGSRGEQYF
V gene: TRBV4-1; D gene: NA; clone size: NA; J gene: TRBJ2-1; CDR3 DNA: TGCGCCAGCAGCCCTGGGGAGTATGAGCAGTTCTTC; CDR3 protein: CASSPGEYEQFF
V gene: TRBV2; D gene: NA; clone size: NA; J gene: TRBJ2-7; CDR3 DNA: TGTGCCAGCAAGGGAGATTTACCCGAGCAGTACTTC; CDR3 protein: CASKGDLPEQYF